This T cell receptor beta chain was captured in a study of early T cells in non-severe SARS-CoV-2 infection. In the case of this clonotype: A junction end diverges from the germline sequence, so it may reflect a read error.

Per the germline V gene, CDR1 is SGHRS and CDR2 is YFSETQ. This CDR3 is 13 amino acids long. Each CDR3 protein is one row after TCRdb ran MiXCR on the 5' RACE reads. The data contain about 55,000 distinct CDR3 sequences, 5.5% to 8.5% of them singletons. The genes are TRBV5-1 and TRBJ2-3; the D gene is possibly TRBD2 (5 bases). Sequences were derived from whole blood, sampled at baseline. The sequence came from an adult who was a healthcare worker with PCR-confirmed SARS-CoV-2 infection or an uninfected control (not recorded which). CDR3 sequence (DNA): TGCACCAGCACCGACGGGGACACAGATACGCAGTATTTT. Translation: CTSTDGDTDTQYF.